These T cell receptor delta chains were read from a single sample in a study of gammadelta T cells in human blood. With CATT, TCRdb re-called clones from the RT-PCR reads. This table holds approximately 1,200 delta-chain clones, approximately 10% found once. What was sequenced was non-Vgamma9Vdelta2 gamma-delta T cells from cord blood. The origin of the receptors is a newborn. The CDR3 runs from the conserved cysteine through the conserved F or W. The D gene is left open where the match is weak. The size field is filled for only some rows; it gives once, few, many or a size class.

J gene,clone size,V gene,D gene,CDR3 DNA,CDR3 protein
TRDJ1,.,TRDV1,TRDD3,TGTGCTCTTGGGGAACCCACCTTCTTCCTTCTACTGGGGGATAAGACTGATAAACTCATCTTT,CALGEPTFFLLLGDKTDKLIF
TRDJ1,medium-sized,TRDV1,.,TGTGCTCTTGGGGAAGCGTTAAGGCCTTCCTCTACTGGGGGGTTCACCGATAAACTCATCTTT,CALGEALRPSSTGGFTDKLIF
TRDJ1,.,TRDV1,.,TGTGCTCTTGGGGAGGTACGTGGGGGTCGGTACACTGATAAACTCATCTTT,CALGEVRGGRYTDKLIF
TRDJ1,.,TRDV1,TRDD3,TGTGCTCTTGGGGAACTACTCCTACGTGGAGATACTGGGGGTCGTCCTTACACTGATAAACTCATCTTT,CALGELLLRGDTGGRPYTDKLIF
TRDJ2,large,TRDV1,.,TGTGCTCTTGGGGAACTATCCTTCTGGGGCCCCCCTTTGACAGCACAACTCTTCTTT,CALGELSFWGPPLTAQLFF
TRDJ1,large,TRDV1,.,TGTGCTCTTGGGGAACTAGAGGGTAACCTTCCTTCCGTACTGGGGCAACCCCCTTTTTACACCGATAAACTCATCTTT,CALGELEGNLPSVLGQPPFYTDKLIF
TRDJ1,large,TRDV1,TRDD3,TGTGCTCTTGGGGAATTCCGTGGTAAACTGGGGGATACGTTTAACTTCAGTAGTACCGATAAACTCATCTTT,CALGEFRGKLGDTFNFSSTDKLIF
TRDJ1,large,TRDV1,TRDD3,TGTGCTCTTGGGGAATTATCATGGTGGGGGATACCAAAAAAACTCATCTTT,CALGELSWWGIPKKLIF
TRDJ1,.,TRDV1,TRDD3,TGTGCTCTTGGGGAAAACAATGGGTCCGCCCCTGGGGGTAGGTACACAGATAAACTCATCTTT,CALGENNGSAPGGRYTDKLIF
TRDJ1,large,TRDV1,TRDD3,TGTGCTCTTGGGGAACCTACGTCGACTGGGGGATACCGCGGCCTCACCGATAAACTCATCTTT,CALGEPTSTGGYRGLTDKLIF
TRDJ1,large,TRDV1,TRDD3,TGTGCTCTTGGGGAACTGGAAGGACTGGGGGCCCACCCCTCCTACACCGATAAACTCATCTTT,CALGELEGLGAHPSYTDKLIF
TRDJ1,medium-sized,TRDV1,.,TGTGCTCTTGGGGTCCCACCTTCCCCCATTTACACCGATAAACTCATCTTT,CALGVPPSPIYTDKLIF
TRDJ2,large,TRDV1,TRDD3,TGTGCTCTTGGGGAATGTGGGCTGGGGTCTACTCTTTACTGGGGGACCCCTTTGACAGCACAACTCTTCTTT,CALGECGLGSTLYWGTPLTAQLFF
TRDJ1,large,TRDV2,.,TGTGCCTGTGACACAGGATTTTACACCGATAAACTCATCTTT,CACDTGFYTDKLIF
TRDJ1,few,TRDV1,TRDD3,TGTGCTCTTGTACTGGGGGCCATCAACACTGATAAACTCATCTTT,CALVLGAINTDKLIF
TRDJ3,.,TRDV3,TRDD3,TGTGCCTTTTCCCCGTACTGGGGGTCGAGCTCCTGGGACACCCGACAGATGTTTTTC,CAFSPYWGSSSWDTRQMFF
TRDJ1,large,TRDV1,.,TGTGCTCTTGGGGGACCTTTCCTTTCGTGGACCGATAAACTCATCTTT,CALGGPFLSWTDKLIF
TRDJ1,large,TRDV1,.,TGTGCTCTTGGGGAAACCCTCCTTCCTACTGGGGGAAACACCGATAAACTCATCTTT,CALGETLLPTGGNTDKLIF
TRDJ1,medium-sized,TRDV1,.,TGTGCTCTTGGGGAACCGGGGGACTTAGGCGTTAAACTCATCTTT,CALGEPGDLGVKLIF
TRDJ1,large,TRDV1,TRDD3,TGTGCTCTTGGGGCCGAACCGCCCTACTTACAATTGGGGGATTTCGGGTACACCGATAAACTCATCTTT,CALGAEPPYLQLGDFGYTDKLIF
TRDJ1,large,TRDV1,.,TGTGCTCTTGGGGAGGTACGTGGGGGTCGGTACACCGATAAACTCATCTTT,CALGEVRGGRYTDKLIF
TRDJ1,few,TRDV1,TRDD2,TGTGCTCTTGGGGGAGATAGGGCTTCCTACACAAAGAGAGGAGACACTGATAAACTCATCTTT,CALGGDRASYTKRGDTDKLIF
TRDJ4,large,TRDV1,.,TGTGCTCTTGGGGAACTAGGGAAGAGGTGGTACGATCTAGCCAGACCCCTGATCTTT,CALGELGKRWYDLARPLIF
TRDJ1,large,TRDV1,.,TGTGCTCTTGGGGCGCCGGGTCTGGGCCCCGATAAACTCATCTTT,CALGAPGLGPDKLIF
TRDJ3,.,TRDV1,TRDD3,TGTGCTCTTGGGCCCCCGGATGGGGGATACTTTCCCTGGGACACCCGACAGATGTTTTTC,CALGPPDGGYFPWDTRQMFF
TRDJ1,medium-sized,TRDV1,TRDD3,TGTGCTCTTGGGGAAAACGGTCCCCAACGCACTGGGGGAACAGCCGATAAACTCATCTTT,CALGENGPQRTGGTADKLIF
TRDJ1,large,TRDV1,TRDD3,TGTGCTCTTGGGGAACTCGCCCCCGTCCTATGGGGATACCCCGATAAACTCATCTTT,CALGELAPVLWGYPDKLIF
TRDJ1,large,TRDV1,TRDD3,TGTGCTCTTGGGAACGGGGCGGGATTCCCTCCCTCCCTGTTGGGGGATACCCATCGACTCATCTTT,CALGNGAGFPPSLLGDTHRLIF
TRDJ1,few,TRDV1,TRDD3,TGTGCTCTTGGGGAACTAAGGATTTCCTGGGGGATCGTAGCCGATAAACTCATCTTT,CALGELRISWGIVADKLIF
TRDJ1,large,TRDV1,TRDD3,TGTGCTCTTGGGGAAGGACAGAACGTGGGGGATTGGCTACCACTCATCTTT,CALGEGQNVGDWLPLIF
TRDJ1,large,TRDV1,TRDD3,TGTGCTCTTGGGGAACTCGTTCCTACGACCCCACGTAGGTACTGGGGGATAATCGGCGTCCCCGATAAACTCATCTTT,CALGELVPTTPRRYWGIIGVPDKLIF
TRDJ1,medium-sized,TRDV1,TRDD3,TGTGCTCTTGGGGCAGCTACCCGTCGGAGTGGGGGATACGCCACCGATAAACTCATCTTT,CALGAATRRSGGYATDKLIF
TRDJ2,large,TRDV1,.,TGTGCTCTATTTATCCACACCAAACCCGGGGCAGCACAACTCTTCTTT,CALFIHTKPGAAQLFF
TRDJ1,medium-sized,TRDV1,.,TGTGCTCTTGGGGTACTACCGCTTCCGTTCAATAAACTCATCTTT,CALGVLPLPFNKLIF
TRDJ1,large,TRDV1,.,TGTGCTCTTGGGGAACTCCGCTTTACCTCCACTGGAGCTTACGATAAACTCATCTTT,CALGELRFTSTGAYDKLIF
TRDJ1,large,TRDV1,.,TGTGCTCTTGGGGAACGAACTAAGTCAATCCCTTGGGGCACCCGTAAACTCATCTTT,CALGERTKSIPWGTRKLIF
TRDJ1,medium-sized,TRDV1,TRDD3,TGTGCTCTTGGGGAACTTCCGATCTGGGGGCAAAGGAGACTCACCGATAAACTCATCTTT,CALGELPIWGQRRLTDKLIF
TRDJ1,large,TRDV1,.,TGTGCTCTTGGGAGACCATGGGGCCCCTTTACCGATAAACTCATCTTT,CALGRPWGPFTDKLIF
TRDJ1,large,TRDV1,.,TGTGCTCTTGGGGGCGATAAACTCATCTTT,CALGGDKLIF
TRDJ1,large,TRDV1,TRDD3,TGTGCTCTTGGGGGCCAATCCCCCTCGGGTACTGGGGGATACGCTCGCACCGATAAACTCATCTTT,CALGGQSPSGTGGYARTDKLIF
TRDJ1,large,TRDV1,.,TGTGCTCTTGGGGAACGTGCTTCAGGGGTTTTTAAACTCATCTTT,CALGERASGVFKLIF
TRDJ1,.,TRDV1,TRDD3,TGTGCTCTTGGGAAGGTTTTCGTACTGGGGGACAATAAACTCATCTTT,CALGKVFVLGDNKLIF
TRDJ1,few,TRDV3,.,TGTGCCTGTCCACCCTCTTCCTACGAATGGGGGACGTATAAACTCATCTTT,CACPPSSYEWGTYKLIF
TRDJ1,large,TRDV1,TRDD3,TGTGCTCTTCGACCATCCATTCCTACGAACTGGGGGATACTCCCGTACACCGATAAACTCATCTTT,CALRPSIPTNWGILPYTDKLIF
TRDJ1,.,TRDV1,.,TGTGCTCTTGGGGAATCTCTATTCCTATTCTCCGGGATACCAAGAGTCACTGATAAACTCATCTTT,CALGESLFLFSGIPRVTDKLIF
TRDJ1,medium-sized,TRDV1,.,TGTGCTCTTGGGGAACTCTCTCTTCCACCGCATAAACTCATCTTT,CALGELSLPPHKLIF
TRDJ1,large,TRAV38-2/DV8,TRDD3,TGTGCTTATAGGAGCGCCCACCCGATCCTCGAAACTGGGGGACACAACGGGTACACCGATAAACTCATCTTT,CAYRSAHPILETGGHNGYTDKLIF
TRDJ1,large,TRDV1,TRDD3,TGTGCTCTTGGCCCTCCGAACTTCCTCCCGTACTGGGGGACCCACACCGATAAACTCATCTTT,CALGPPNFLPYWGTHTDKLIF
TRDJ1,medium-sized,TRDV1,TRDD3,TGTGCTCTTGGGGAACCCCCACTAGGGGATAAGTCGACAAAATACACCGATAAACTCATCTTT,CALGEPPLGDKSTKYTDKLIF